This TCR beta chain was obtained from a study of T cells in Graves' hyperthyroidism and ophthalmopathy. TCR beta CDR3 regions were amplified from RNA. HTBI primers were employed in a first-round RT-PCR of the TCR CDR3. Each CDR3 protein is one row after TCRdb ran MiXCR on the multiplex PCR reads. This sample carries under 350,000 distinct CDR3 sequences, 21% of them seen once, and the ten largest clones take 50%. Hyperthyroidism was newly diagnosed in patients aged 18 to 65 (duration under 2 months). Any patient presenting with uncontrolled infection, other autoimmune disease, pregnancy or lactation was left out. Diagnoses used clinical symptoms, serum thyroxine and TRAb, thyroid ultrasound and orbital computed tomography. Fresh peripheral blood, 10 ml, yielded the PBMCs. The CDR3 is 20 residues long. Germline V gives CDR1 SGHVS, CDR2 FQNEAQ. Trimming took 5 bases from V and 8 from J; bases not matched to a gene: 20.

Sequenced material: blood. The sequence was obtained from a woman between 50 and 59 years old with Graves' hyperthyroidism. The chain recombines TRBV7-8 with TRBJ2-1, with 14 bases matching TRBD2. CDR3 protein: CASSPIPSGLAGVEIDEQFF. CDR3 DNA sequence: TGTGCCAGCAGCCCAATCCCATCGGGACTAGCGGGAGTTGAAATCGATGAGCAGTTCTTC.